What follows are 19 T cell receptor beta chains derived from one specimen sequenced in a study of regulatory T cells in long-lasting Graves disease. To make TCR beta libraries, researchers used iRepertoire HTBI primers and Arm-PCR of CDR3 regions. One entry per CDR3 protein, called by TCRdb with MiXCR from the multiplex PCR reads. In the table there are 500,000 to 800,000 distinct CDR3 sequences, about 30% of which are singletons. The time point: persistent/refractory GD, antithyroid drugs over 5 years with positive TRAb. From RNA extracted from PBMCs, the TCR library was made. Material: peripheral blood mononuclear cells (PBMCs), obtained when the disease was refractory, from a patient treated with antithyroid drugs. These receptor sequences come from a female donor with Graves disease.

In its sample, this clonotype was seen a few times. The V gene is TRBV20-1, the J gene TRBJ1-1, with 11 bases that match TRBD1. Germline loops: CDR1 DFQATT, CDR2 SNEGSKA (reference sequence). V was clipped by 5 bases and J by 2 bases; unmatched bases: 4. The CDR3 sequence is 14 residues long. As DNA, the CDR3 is TGCAGTGCTCCTGGGACAGGGGGAAACACTGAAGCTTTCTTT. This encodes CSAPGTGGNTEAFF.

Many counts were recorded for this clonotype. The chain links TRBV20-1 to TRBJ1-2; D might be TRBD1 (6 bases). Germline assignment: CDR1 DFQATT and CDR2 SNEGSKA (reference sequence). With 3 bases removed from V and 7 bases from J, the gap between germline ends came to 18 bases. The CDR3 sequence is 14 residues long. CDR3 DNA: TGCAGTGCTAGTCGGGGACAATGGAGTAGTGGCTACACCTTC. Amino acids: CSASRGQWSSGYTF.

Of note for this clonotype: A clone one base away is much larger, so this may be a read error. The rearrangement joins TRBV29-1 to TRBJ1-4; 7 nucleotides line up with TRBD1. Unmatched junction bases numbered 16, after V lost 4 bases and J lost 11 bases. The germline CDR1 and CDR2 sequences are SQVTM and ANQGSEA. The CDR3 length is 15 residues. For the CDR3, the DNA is TGCAGCGTTGGAAGCGGGACAGTTCGGAAAGGGAAACTGTTTTTT. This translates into CSVGSGTVRKGKLFF.

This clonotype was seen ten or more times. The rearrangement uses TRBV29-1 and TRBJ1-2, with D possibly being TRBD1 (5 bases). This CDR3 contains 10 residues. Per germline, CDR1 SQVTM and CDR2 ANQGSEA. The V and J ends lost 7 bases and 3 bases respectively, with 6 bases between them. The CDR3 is CSAQDYGYTF. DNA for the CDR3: TGCAGCGCACAGGACTATGGCTACACCTTC.

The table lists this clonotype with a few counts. In DNA, the CDR3 is TGTGCCAGTAGTGCCCTGGACAGATCATATGGCTACACCTTC. Protein product: CASSALDRSYGYTF. The gene calls are TRBV19 and TRBJ1-2, with D perhaps TRBD1 (6 bases). Germline V lookup: CDR1 LNHDA, CDR2 SQIVND (reference sequence). The V gene lost 5 bases and the J gene lost 5 bases, with 15 bases spanning the gap. This CDR3 is built from 14 residues.

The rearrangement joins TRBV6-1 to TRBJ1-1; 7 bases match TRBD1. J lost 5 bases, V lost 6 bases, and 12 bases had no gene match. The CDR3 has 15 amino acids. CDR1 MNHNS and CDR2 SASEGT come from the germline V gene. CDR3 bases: TGTGCCAGCAGAGACAGGGTGGGGCGAATGACTGAAGCTTTCTTT. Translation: CASRDRVGRMTEAFF.

CDR3 amino acids: CSAIGERGYNEQFF. The CDR3 DNA follows: TGCAGTGCTATAGGAGAAAGGGGCTACAATGAGCAGTTCTTC. This chain uses TRBV20-1 with TRBJ2-1, with D possibly being TRBD1 (5 bases). Trimming cost V 4 bases and J 3 bases, with 13 bases left between them. CDR1 is DFQATT, CDR2 SNEGSKA, per germline (reference sequence). This CDR3 has 14 amino acids.

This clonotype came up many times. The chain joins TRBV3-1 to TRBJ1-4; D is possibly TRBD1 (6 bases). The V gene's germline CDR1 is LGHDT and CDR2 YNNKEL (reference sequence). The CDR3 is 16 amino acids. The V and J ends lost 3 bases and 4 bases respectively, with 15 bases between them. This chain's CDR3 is CASSQNDRRNNEKLFF. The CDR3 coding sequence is TGTGCCAGCAGCCAGAATGACAGGCGGAATAATGAAAAACTGTTTTTT.

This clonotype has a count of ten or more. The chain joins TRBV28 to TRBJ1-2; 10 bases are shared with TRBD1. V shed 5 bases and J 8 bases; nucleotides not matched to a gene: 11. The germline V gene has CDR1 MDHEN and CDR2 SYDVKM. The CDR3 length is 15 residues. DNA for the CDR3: TGTGCCAGCAGTCGAGATCGTAGGACAGGGGGAGGCTACACCTTC. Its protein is CASSRDRRTGGGYTF.

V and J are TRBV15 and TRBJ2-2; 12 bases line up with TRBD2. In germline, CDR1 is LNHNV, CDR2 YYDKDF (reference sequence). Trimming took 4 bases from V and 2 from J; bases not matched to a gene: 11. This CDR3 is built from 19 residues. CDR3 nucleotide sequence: TGTGCCACCAGCACTCCGGGACTAGCGGGTCAAGGCAACACCGGGGAGCTGTTTTTT. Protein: CATSTPGLAGQGNTGELFF.

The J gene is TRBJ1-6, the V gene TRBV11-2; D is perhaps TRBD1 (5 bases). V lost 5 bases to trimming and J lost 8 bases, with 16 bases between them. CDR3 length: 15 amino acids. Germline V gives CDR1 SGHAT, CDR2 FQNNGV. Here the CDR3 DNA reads TGTGCCAGCAGCCCGCGTTGGGGGGGACATTCACCCCTCCACTTT. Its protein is CASSPRWGGHSPLHF.

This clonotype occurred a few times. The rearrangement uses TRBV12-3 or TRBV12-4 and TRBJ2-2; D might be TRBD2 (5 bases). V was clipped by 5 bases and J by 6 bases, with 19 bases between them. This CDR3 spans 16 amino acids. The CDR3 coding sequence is TGTGCCAGCAGTCCTCTTACAACGGGGATGGCCGGGGAGCTGTTTTTT. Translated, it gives CASSPLTTGMAGELFF.

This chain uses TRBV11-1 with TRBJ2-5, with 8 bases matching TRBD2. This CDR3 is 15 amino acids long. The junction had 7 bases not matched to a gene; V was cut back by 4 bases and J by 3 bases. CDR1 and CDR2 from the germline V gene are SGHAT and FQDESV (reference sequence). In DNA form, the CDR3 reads TGTGCCAGCAGCTCCGGGGGGGCGACGGAAGAGACCCAGTACTTC. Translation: CASSSGGATEETQYF. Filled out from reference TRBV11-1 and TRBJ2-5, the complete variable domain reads EAEVAQSPRYKITEKSQAVAFWCDPISGHATLYWYRQILGQGPELLVQFQDESVVDDSQLPKDRFSAERLKGVDSTLKIQPAELGDSAMYLCASSSGGATEETQYFGPGTRLLVL.

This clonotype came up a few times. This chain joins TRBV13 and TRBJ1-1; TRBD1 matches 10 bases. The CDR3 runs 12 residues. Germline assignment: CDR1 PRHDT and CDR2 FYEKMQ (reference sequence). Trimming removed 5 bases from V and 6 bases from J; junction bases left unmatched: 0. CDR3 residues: CASSGQGAEAFF. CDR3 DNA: TGTGCCAGCAGCGGACAGGGGGCTGAAGCTTTCTTT.

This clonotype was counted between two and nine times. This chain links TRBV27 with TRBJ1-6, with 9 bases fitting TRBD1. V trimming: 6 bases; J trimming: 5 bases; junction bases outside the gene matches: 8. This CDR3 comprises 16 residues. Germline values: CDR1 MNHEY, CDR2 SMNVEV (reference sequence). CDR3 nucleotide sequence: TGTGCCAGCAGGACCGAAGGACAGGGGCATAATTCACCCCTCCACTTT. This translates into CASRTEGQGHNSPLHF.

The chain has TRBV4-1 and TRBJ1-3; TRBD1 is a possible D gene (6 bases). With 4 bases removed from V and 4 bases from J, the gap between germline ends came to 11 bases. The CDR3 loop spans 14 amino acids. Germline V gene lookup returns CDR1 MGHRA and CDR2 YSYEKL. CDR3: CASSPGAGGNTIYF. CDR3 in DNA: TGCGCCAGCAGCCCAGGGGCTGGAGGAAACACCATATATTTT.

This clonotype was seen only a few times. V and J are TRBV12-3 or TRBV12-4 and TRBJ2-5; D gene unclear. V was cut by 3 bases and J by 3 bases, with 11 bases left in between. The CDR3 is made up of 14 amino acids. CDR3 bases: TGTGCCAGCAGTTTTTCCCAGGTGGAAGAGACCCAGTACTTC. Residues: CASSFSQVEETQYF.

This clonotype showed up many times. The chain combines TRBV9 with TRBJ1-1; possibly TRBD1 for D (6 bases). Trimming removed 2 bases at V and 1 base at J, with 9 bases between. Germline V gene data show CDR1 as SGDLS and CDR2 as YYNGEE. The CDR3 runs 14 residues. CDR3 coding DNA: TGTGCCAGCAGCGTCTCGGGGGCGAACACTGAAGCTTTCTTT. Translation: CASSVSGANTEAFF. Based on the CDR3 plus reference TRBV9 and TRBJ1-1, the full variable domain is DSGVTQTPKHLITATGQRVTLRCSPRSGDLSVYWYQQSLDQGLQFLIQYYNGEERAKGNILERFSAQQFPDLHSELNLSSLELGDSALYFCASSVSGANTEAFFGQGTRLTVV.

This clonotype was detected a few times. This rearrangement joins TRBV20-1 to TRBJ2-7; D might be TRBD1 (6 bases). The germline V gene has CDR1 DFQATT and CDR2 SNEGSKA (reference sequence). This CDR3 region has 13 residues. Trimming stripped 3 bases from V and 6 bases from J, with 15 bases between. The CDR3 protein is CSARLTGSVEQYF. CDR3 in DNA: TGCAGTGCTAGGCTGACAGGCTCTGTCGAGCAGTACTTC.